One and the same sample provided the 25 T cell receptor beta chains below, sequenced in a study of neurological immune-mediated disorders. Sample time point: longitudinal time-point 1 (baseline). TCRdb recomputed calls from the 5' RACE reads with MiXCR, one row per CDR3 protein. The sample carries some 60,000 distinct CDR3 sequences, about 10% recorded once. Sequenced material: PBMCs. The receptors here all came from a male donor with HTLV-1-associated myelopathy (HAM/TSP).

In this sample, this clonotype turned up many times. The chain couples TRBV4-3 to TRBJ1-2, with a possible D match to TRBD1 (5 bases). V lost 0 bases to trimming and J lost 6 bases, with 20 bases between them. Germline CDR1 and CDR2: LGHNA and YSLEER. This CDR3 has 17 amino acids. For the CDR3, the DNA is TGCGCCAGCAGCCAAGATTTAGGGGCAGGGACGAGGAATGGCTACACCTTC. This gives the protein CASSQDLGAGTRNGYTF.

There are many counts of this clonotype. The V and J genes are TRBV10-3 and TRBJ2-1; D possibly corresponds to TRBD2 (7 bases). The CDR3 is 21 residues long. The germline gives CDR1 ENHRY, CDR2 SYGVKD. Trimming took off 0 bases at V and 0 bases at J, with 24 bases between the two ends. CDR3 nucleotides: TGTGCCATCAGTGAGTCTCCCGAGGCAGGGAGGGGGGTGAGCTCCTACAATGAGCAGTTCTTC. Its protein product is CAISESPEAGRGVSSYNEQFF.

The table lists this clonotype with many counts. V is TRBV5-1 and J is TRBJ1-2; 11 nucleotides agree with TRBD1. CDR1 is SGHRS and CDR2 is YFSETQ in the germline V gene. After removal of 4 bases from V and 8 bases from J, the junction contained 10 bases not matched to a gene. This CDR3 is 15 amino acids long. The DNA of the CDR3 is TGCGCCAGCAGCCCCAGCGGGGGACAGGGGGAAGGCTACACCTTC. This translates into CASSPSGGQGEGYTF.

The rearrangement uses TRBV15 and TRBJ2-7; no definite D call. This CDR3 has 12 amino acids. V lost 0 bases and J lost 4, with 4 bases in between. Germline CDR1 LNHNV, CDR2 YYDKDF (reference sequence). In DNA, the CDR3 is TGTGCCACCAGCAGAGAATCGTACGAGCAGTACTTC. Protein sequence: CATSRESYEQYF.

This clonotype has at least ten counts. The chain couples TRBV7-9 to TRBJ1-6, with a weak D call TRBD1 (6 bases). Germline V lookup: CDR1 SEHNR, CDR2 FQNEAQ (reference sequence). Trimming took off 5 bases at V and 6 bases at J, with 14 bases between the two ends. The CDR3 is 15 residues long. CDR3 sequence: CASSPPQGINSPLHF. DNA for the CDR3: TGTGCCAGCAGCCCGCCGCAGGGGATTAATTCACCCCTCCACTTT.

This clonotype was counted many times. The chain has TRBV20-1 and TRBJ2-7; unclear D gene. The germline V and J ends were trimmed by 7 bases and 2 bases, with 9 bases remaining between them. There are 11 residues in the CDR3. The germline V gene encodes CDR1 DFQATT and CDR2 SNEGSKA (reference sequence). CDR3 amino acids: CSVSTPYEQYF. In nucleotides, the CDR3 is TGCAGTGTGTCGACTCCCTACGAGCAGTACTTC.

There are many counts of this clonotype. V gene TRBV7-6 combines with J gene TRBJ2-1, with 10 bases lining up with TRBD1. With V trimmed by 4 bases and J by 10 bases, 10 bases remained unmatched. Germline V gene lookup returns CDR1 SGHVS and CDR2 FNYEAQ. The CDR3 is made up of 15 amino acids. CDR3 coding DNA: TGTGCCAGCAGCTCCTTTCGGACAGGGGGAGGCGAGCAGTTCTTC. Amino acids: CASSSFRTGGGEQFF.

CDR3 region: CATSGQGVETGELFF. In DNA, the CDR3 is TGTGCCACCAGCGGACAGGGGGTCGAAACCGGGGAGCTGTTTTTT. The chain joins TRBV15 to TRBJ2-2; 10 bases line up with TRBD1. The CDR3 consists of 15 residues. V shed 5 bases and J 5 bases; nucleotides not matched to a gene: 5. The germline V gene encodes CDR1 LNHNV and CDR2 YYDKDF (reference sequence).

This clonotype was seen ten or more times. The rearrangement links TRBV29-1 to TRBJ2-3, with TRBD2 matching 8 bases. The V segment lost 3 bases and the J segment 3 bases; nucleotides outside the gene matches: 2. Germline V gene sequence: CDR1 SQVTM, CDR2 ANQGSEA. The CDR3 has 13 amino acids. The CDR3: CSVEAGGTDTQYF. In nucleotides, the CDR3 is TGCAGCGTTGAGGCGGGGGGAACAGATACGCAGTATTTT.

This clonotype was observed many times. This chain links TRBV5-1 with TRBJ2-3, with 8 bases that match TRBD2. This CDR3 has 14 residues. CDR1 and CDR2 (germline): SGHRS, YFSETQ. Trimming cost V 3 bases and J 6 bases; bases outside gene matches: 6. In DNA, the CDR3 is TGCGCCAGCAGCTCGGGGGGGGGAGATGATACGCAGTATTTT. Translating it yields CASSSGGGDDTQYF.

This clonotype turned up a few times. The chain is built from TRBV20-1 and TRBJ2-5; weak D call: TRBD1 (6 bases). The CDR3 has 13 amino acids. Between the trimmed V and J ends, which lost 6 bases and 5 bases, there was a span of 16 bases. Germline CDR1 and CDR2: DFQATT and SNEGSKA (reference sequence). The CDR3 bases are TGCAGTGCAAACGGACAGCCCGGGGAGACCCAGTACTTC. This sequence encodes CSANGQPGETQYF.

This clonotype has a count of ten or more. V and J are TRBV7-9 and TRBJ2-5; possible D gene TRBD1, 6 bases. CDR3 length equals 16 residues. V was trimmed by 4 bases and J by 5 bases, leaving 20 bases between them. CDR1 is SEHNR, CDR2 FQNEAQ, per germline (reference sequence). CDR3 residues: CASSSPPGAARETQYF. CDR3 bases: TGTGCCAGCAGCTCTCCCCCAGGGGCCGCTCGTGAGACCCAGTACTTC.

At least ten counts were recorded for this clonotype. The CDR3 bases are TGTGCCAGCAGCTTGGGCGCTAGCGGGATCACAGATACGCAGTATTTT. This translates into CASSLGASGITDTQYF. The chain combines TRBV11-3 with TRBJ2-3, with 9 bases lining up with TRBD2. The V gene end was trimmed by 3 bases and the J gene end by 2 bases; junction bases not matched to a gene: 6. This CDR3 is built from 16 residues. CDR1 is SGHNT, CDR2 YENEEA, per germline. The full variable domain, in which reference TRBV11-3 and TRBJ2-3 provide the parts outside the CDR3, is EAGVVQSPRYKIIEKKQPVAFWCNPISGHNTLYWYLQNLGQGPELLIRYENEEAVDDSQLPKDRFSAERLKGVDSTLKIQPAELGDSAVYLCASSLGASGITDTQYFGPGTRLTVL.

Many counts were recorded for this clonotype. The CDR3 loop is CASSAFGPVGGYTF. The CDR3 coding sequence is TGTGCCAGCAGCGCGTTCGGGCCGGTAGGTGGCTACACCTTC. V and J are TRBV11-2 and TRBJ1-2; D ambiguous. Trimming cost V 5 bases and J 7 bases, with 17 bases left between them. The germline CDR1 and CDR2 sequences are SGHAT and FQNNGV. The CDR3 sequence is 14 residues long.

This clonotype was counted at least ten times. V and J are TRBV20-1 and TRBJ1-5; D is perhaps TRBD1 (6 bases). In germline, CDR1 is DFQATT, CDR2 SNEGSKA (reference sequence). CDR3 size: 15 residues. The V gene lost 1 base and the J gene lost 6 bases, with 16 bases spanning the gap. In nucleotides, the CDR3 is TGCAGTGCTAGAGTGGTTCAGGGGTCGGTTCAGCCCCAGCATTTT. This sequence encodes CSARVVQGSVQPQHF.

At least ten counts were recorded for this clonotype. Since a much larger clone is just one base distant, this may be a read error. The chain combines TRBV20-1 with TRBJ2-2; D may correspond to TRBD1 or TRBD2 (5 bases each). The V and J ends lost 0 bases and 4 bases respectively, with 18 bases between them. This CDR3 contains 17 residues. The germline V gene encodes CDR1 DFQATT and CDR2 SNEGSKA (reference sequence). CDR3 nucleotide sequence: TGCAGTGCTAGAGATACCCGACATGGGGCGGGCACCGGGGAGCTGTTTTTT. Translated, it gives CSARDTRHGAGTGELFF.

This clonotype was observed many times. The chain carries TRBV5-6 and TRBJ1-1, with no clear D. The CDR3 spans 11 residues. The V gene's germline CDR1 is SGHDT and CDR2 YYEEEE. V was trimmed by 2 bases and J by 7 bases, leaving 6 bases between them. CDR3 coding DNA: TGTGCCAGCAGCTTTGGGAGTGAAGCTTTCTTT. This translates into CASSFGSEAFF.

This clonotype appeared many times. The V gene is TRBV5-1, the J gene TRBJ2-7; D is ambiguous. With 0 bases removed from V and 0 bases from J, the gap between germline ends came to 7 bases. Germline-derived CDR1 and CDR2 are SGHRS and YFSETQ. The CDR3 length is 14 residues. The CDR3 is CASSLGQRSYEQYF. CDR3 coding DNA: TGCGCCAGCAGCTTGGGTCAGCGCTCCTACGAGCAGTACTTC.

Many counts were recorded for this clonotype. The chain couples TRBV29-1 to TRBJ1-1; TRBD1 might be the D (5 bases). CDR3 size: 12 residues. The V gene lost 5 bases and the J gene lost 3 bases, with 10 bases spanning the gap. Germline-derived CDR1 and CDR2 are SQVTM and ANQGSEA. CDR3 in amino acids: CSVSRDHTEAFF. DNA for the CDR3: TGCAGCGTTTCCAGGGACCACACTGAAGCTTTCTTT.

This clonotype was recorded many times. The chain has TRBV25-1 and TRBJ2-2; D possibly corresponds to TRBD1 (7 bases). Germline V gene data show CDR1 as MGHDK and CDR2 as SYGVNS. The CDR3 sequence is 15 residues long. Trimming cost V 3 bases and J 5 bases, with 13 bases left between them. The CDR3 reads CASSEAGTATGELFF. DNA for the CDR3: TGTGCCAGCAGTGAGGCGGGGACAGCAACCGGGGAGCTGTTTTTT.

The V call is TRBV5-1, the J call TRBJ2-1; a possible D gene is TRBD1 (5 bases). The CDR3 spans 14 residues. Between the trimmed V and J ends, which lost 5 bases and 10 bases, there was a span of 19 bases. In germline, CDR1 is SGHRS, CDR2 YFSETQ. CDR3 in DNA: TGCGCCAGCAGATATCGGACAAGGACCCTCGAGCAGTTCTTC. Encoded protein: CASRYRTRTLEQFF.

At least ten counts were recorded for this clonotype. The chain carries TRBV2 and TRBJ1-5, with a tentative D call TRBD1 (5 bases). The germline CDR1 and CDR2 sequences are SNHLY and FYNNEI. V lost 2 bases and J lost 0, with 17 bases in between. This CDR3 region has 18 residues. The chain's CDR3 is CASSEMRTNFYSNQPQHF. The DNA of the CDR3 is TGTGCCAGCAGTGAAATGCGGACAAACTTTTATAGCAATCAGCCCCAGCATTTT.

J is TRBJ1-2 and V is TRBV6-5; 7 bases line up with TRBD1. The CDR3 has 15 residues. The junction had 16 bases not matched to a gene; V was cut back by 7 bases and J by 8 bases. Germline CDR1 is MNHEY and CDR2 is SVGAGI. The CDR3 here is CASTPTGQTQGGYTF. The CDR3 DNA follows: TGTGCCAGCACCCCGACGGGACAGACGCAGGGAGGCTACACCTTC.

This clonotype was counted many times. The rearrangement uses TRBV9 and TRBJ1-1; D uncertain. This CDR3 region has 16 residues. Trimming took 0 bases from V and 1 from J, leaving 13 bases between them. Germline loops: CDR1 SGDLS, CDR2 YYNGEE. The CDR3 DNA sequence: TGTGCCAGCAGCGTAGAACCCAATTACAGGAACACTGAAGCTTTCTTT. Encoded protein: CASSVEPNYRNTEAFF.

This clonotype was observed many times. The chain joins TRBV5-1 to TRBJ2-5; a possible D gene is TRBD1 (6 bases). The germline gives CDR1 SGHRS, CDR2 YFSETQ. The CDR3 covers 12 residues. Trimming took off 4 bases at V and 3 bases at J, with 7 bases between the two ends. CDR3 in amino acids: CASSRTEETQYF. Here the CDR3 DNA reads TGCGCCAGCAGCCGGACAGAAGAGACCCAGTACTTC.